The 31 T cell receptor beta chains below come from one sample, sequenced in a study of CD8 T cells in ankylosing spondylitis. One entry per CDR3 protein results from TCRdb running MiXCR on the 5' RACE reads. The table lists tens of thousands of distinct CDR3 sequences, less than 4% of them singletons, with under 3.5% in the top ten. The material sequenced was blood, either unsorted or a sorted T cell fraction (not recorded which). The receptor source for this set is a male donor with ankylosing spondylitis or in good health (not recorded which).

This clonotype has a count of ten or more. This chain joins TRBV9 and TRBJ1-1; D gene unclear. The CDR3 runs to 12 residues. Germline loops: CDR1 SGDLS, CDR2 YYNGEE. V dropped 3 bases and J dropped 5 bases, with 8 bases sitting between them. CDR3 sequence: CASSAPGTEAFF. CDR3 bases: TGTGCCAGCAGCGCCCCGGGTACTGAAGCTTTCTTT.

This clonotype was counted ten times or more. V gene TRBV9 combines with J gene TRBJ2-3, with TRBD2 identical over 11 bases. Trimming cost V 2 bases and J 1 base; bases outside gene matches: 6. CDR3 size: 17 residues. Germline CDR1 and CDR2: SGDLS and YYNGEE. As DNA, the CDR3 is TGTGCCAGCAGCGTCGGTACTAGCGGGAGCCGCACAGATACGCAGTATTTT. This encodes CASSVGTSGSRTDTQYF.

This clonotype occurred many times. The V call is TRBV9, the J call TRBJ2-5; unclear D gene. V gave up 7 bases and J gave up 0 bases, with 7 bases separating them. The CDR3 is made up of 12 amino acids. CDR1 SGDLS and CDR2 YYNGEE come from the germline V gene. CDR3 DNA sequence: TGTGCCAGCGGTGGGGACCAAGAGACCCAGTACTTC. It is translated as CASGGDQETQYF.

This clonotype was counted many times. This chain joins TRBV9 and TRBJ2-2, with TRBD2 matching 13 bases. This CDR3 has 18 residues. V shed 4 bases, J shed 1 base, and the junction held 7 bases outside the gene matches. Per the germline V gene, CDR1 is SGDLS and CDR2 is YYNGEE. The CDR3 loop reads CASSILAGGELNTGELFF. Here the CDR3 DNA reads TGTGCCAGCAGCATACTAGCGGGGGGGGAACTGAACACCGGGGAGCTGTTTTTT.

This clonotype was detected many times. The chain combines TRBV9 with TRBJ2-1; perhaps TRBD2 as D (6 bases). CDR3 length: 15 amino acids. The V end was cut by 0 bases, the J end by 5 bases, with 12 bases between. CDR1 is SGDLS and CDR2 is YYNGEE in the germline V gene. The CDR3 loop is CASSVGASEDNEQFF. CDR3 coding DNA: TGTGCCAGCAGCGTAGGGGCTAGCGAGGACAATGAGCAGTTCTTC.

The table lists this clonotype with many counts. The rearrangement uses TRBV9 and TRBJ1-5; 7 bases match TRBD1. The length of the CDR3 is 14 residues. Germline V gives CDR1 SGDLS, CDR2 YYNGEE. V was pared by 3 bases and J by 1 base, with 1 base of the junction left unmatched. CDR3 bases: TGTGCCAGCAGCGAGGGACAGAGCAATCAGCCCCAGCATTTT. Amino acid sequence: CASSEGQSNQPQHF.

This clonotype was observed at least ten times. The CDR3 protein is CASSVEGQGNEQFF. The CDR3 DNA sequence: TGTGCCAGCAGCGTAGAGGGTCAGGGCAATGAGCAGTTCTTC. The chain has TRBV9 and TRBJ2-1; TRBD1 is a possible D gene (5 bases). V was pared by 0 bases and J by 6 bases, with 10 bases between. Germline V gene data show CDR1 as SGDLS and CDR2 as YYNGEE. This CDR3 comprises 14 residues.

This clonotype came up many times. The V call is TRBV9, the J call TRBJ2-3, with 8 bases aligning to TRBD1. Germline CDR1 is SGDLS and CDR2 is YYNGEE. The CDR3 spans 16 residues. J lost 3 bases, V lost 0 bases, and 6 bases had no gene match. CDR3 DNA sequence: TGTGCCAGCAGCGTAGTGGGGACAGGCCAGACAGATACGCAGTATTTT. It translates to CASSVVGTGQTDTQYF.

This clonotype has more than one count but fewer than ten. The V and J genes are TRBV9 and TRBJ2-2, with 7 bases fitting TRBD1. Germline V gene sequence: CDR1 SGDLS, CDR2 YYNGEE. CDR3 length equals 16 residues. After removal of 0 bases from V and 6 bases from J, the junction contained 8 bases not matched to a gene. The CDR3 region is CASSVEAQGVPGELFF. DNA of the CDR3: TGTGCCAGCAGCGTAGAGGCTCAGGGGGTCCCCGGGGAGCTGTTTTTT.

The table lists this clonotype with a few counts. The J gene is TRBJ2-5, the V gene TRBV9; D not certain. V lost 0 bases, J lost 5 bases, and 2 bases lay in between. CDR3 size: 11 residues. CDR1 is SGDLS, CDR2 YYNGEE, per germline. CDR3 DNA: TGTGCCAGCAGCGTAGCCGAGACCCAGTACTTC. It encodes CASSVAETQYF.

At least ten counts were recorded for this clonotype. The chain links TRBV9 to TRBJ2-2; unclear D gene. The CDR3 is 15 amino acids. In germline, CDR1 is SGDLS, CDR2 YYNGEE. Trimming pared 0 bases from V and 6 bases from J, leaving 12 bases between. The CDR3 reads CASSVVQDGSGELFF. The CDR3 nucleotides read TGTGCCAGCAGCGTAGTACAAGATGGTTCCGGGGAGCTGTTTTTT.

This clonotype was observed at least ten times. V gene TRBV9 combines with J gene TRBJ2-5; TRBD1 aligns across 8 bases. The V gene end was trimmed by 0 bases and the J gene end by 5 bases; junction bases not matched to a gene: 6. Germline CDR1 reads SGDLS; CDR2 reads YYNGEE. The CDR3 extends over 15 amino acids. CDR3 in DNA: TGTGCCAGCAGCGTAGAAGGCAGGGGGCGGGAGACCCAGTACTTC. It codes for CASSVEGRGRETQYF.

This clonotype has a count of ten or more. The chain is built from TRBV9 and TRBJ2-2; 10 positions agree with TRBD2. The V and J ends lost 2 bases and 7 bases, in that order; junction bases with no gene match: 8. This CDR3 has 16 residues. From germline, CDR1 is SGDLS and CDR2 YYNGEE. The CDR3 spells CASSVGSGGALGELFF. The CDR3 region has the DNA TGTGCCAGCAGCGTCGGAAGCGGGGGGGCCCTCGGGGAGCTGTTTTTT.

This clonotype was seen ten or more times. The rearrangement joins TRBV9 to TRBJ2-2, with a tentative D call TRBD2 (5 bases). CDR3 size: 14 residues. Trimming removed 5 bases from V and 3 bases from J, with 11 bases in between. Germline CDR1 SGDLS, CDR2 YYNGEE. The DNA of the CDR3 is TGTGCCAGCAGGGAATCGCGGGACACCGGGGAGCTGTTTTTT. It specifies CASRESRDTGELFF.

This clonotype was observed many times. This chain links TRBV9 with TRBJ1-2; 8 bases are shared with TRBD1. V gave up 4 bases and J gave up 8 bases; unmatched junction bases: 16. This CDR3 has 16 residues. Germline V gene data show CDR1 as SGDLS and CDR2 as YYNGEE. The CDR3 spells CASSPRQGLSLYGYTF. CDR3 nucleotides: TGTGCCAGCAGCCCGCGACAGGGGCTCTCGCTATACGGCTACACCTTC.

This clonotype was counted many times. The gene calls are TRBV9 and TRBJ1-1, with a weak D call TRBD1 (6 bases). The ends were cut back, 4 bases at V and 1 base at J, with 17 bases in the middle. This CDR3 contains 16 residues. CDR1 SGDLS and CDR2 YYNGEE come from the germline V gene. CDR3 region: CASSSRGGLPNTEAFF. The DNA for the CDR3 is TGTGCCAGCAGCTCCCGCGGGGGGCTTCCGAACACTGAAGCTTTCTTT.

This clonotype was observed at least ten times. This chain uses TRBV9 with TRBJ1-1; 9 bases are shared with TRBD1. The length of the CDR3 is 14 residues. After removal of 0 bases from V and 6 bases from J, the junction contained 3 bases not matched to a gene. Germline CDR1 SGDLS, CDR2 YYNGEE. The CDR3 reads CASSVGRQGAEAFF. The CDR3 region has the DNA TGTGCCAGCAGCGTAGGGAGACAGGGGGCTGAAGCTTTCTTT.

This clonotype was counted at least ten times. The genes are TRBV9 and TRBJ1-5; D unclear. CDR1 and CDR2 from the germline V gene are SGDLS and YYNGEE. V gave up 3 bases and J gave up 7 bases, with 14 bases separating them. The CDR3 runs 14 residues. CDR3 amino acids: CASSADKYNQPQHF. DNA for the CDR3: TGTGCCAGCAGCGCCGACAAGTATAACCAGCCCCAGCATTTT.

This clonotype was counted ten times or more. This chain's CDR3 is CASSVVAAVNEQFF. The CDR3 bases are TGTGCCAGCAGCGTAGTTGCAGCAGTCAATGAGCAGTTCTTC. J is TRBJ2-1 and V is TRBV9; D is unresolved. Trimming cost V 0 bases and J 6 bases, with 10 bases left between them. This CDR3 has 14 amino acids. The germline V gene has CDR1 SGDLS and CDR2 YYNGEE. Full variable domain (outside the CDR3, taken from reference TRBV9 and TRBJ2-1): DSGVTQTPKHLITATGQRVTLRCSPRSGDLSVYWYQQSLDQGLQFLIQYYNGEERAKGNILERFSAQQFPDLHSELNLSSLELGDSALYFCASSVVAAVNEQFFGPGTRLTVL.

In this sample, this clonotype turned up many times. This sequence joins TRBV9 and TRBJ2-2; no firm D call. The CDR3 covers 14 residues. V lost 1 base and J lost 6, with 10 bases in between. Germline values: CDR1 SGDLS, CDR2 YYNGEE. CDR3 sequence: CASSVLSTAGELFF. DNA of the CDR3: TGTGCCAGCAGCGTATTGTCGACCGCCGGGGAGCTGTTTTTT.

There are many counts of this clonotype. The rearrangement joins TRBV9 to TRBJ1-1; D is unresolved. Germline V gives CDR1 SGDLS, CDR2 YYNGEE. The CDR3 covers 13 residues. V shed 2 bases and J shed 4 bases, with 9 bases lying between them. CDR3 nucleotide sequence: TGTGCCAGCAGCGTCTCCCGGGGCACTGAAGCTTTCTTT. Protein: CASSVSRGTEAFF.

This clonotype was counted many times. The chain couples TRBV9 to TRBJ1-4; unclear D gene. CDR1 and CDR2 from the germline V gene are SGDLS and YYNGEE. V dropped 5 bases and J dropped 0 bases, with 11 bases sitting between them. The CDR3 is 15 amino acids. CDR3 sequence: CASSAAGATNEKLFF. DNA for the CDR3: TGTGCCAGCAGTGCAGCGGGAGCAACTAATGAAAAACTGTTTTTT.

Ten or more counts support this clonotype. The chain carries TRBV9 and TRBJ1-5, with D tentatively TRBD1 (6 bases). The CDR3 loop spans 15 amino acids. Germline CDR1 and CDR2: SGDLS and YYNGEE. V gave up 0 bases and J gave up 4 bases, with 11 bases separating them. The CDR3 DNA follows: TGTGCCAGCAGCGTAGAGGGACAAGCTAATCAGCCCCAGCATTTT. It specifies CASSVEGQANQPQHF.

This clonotype was counted ten times or more. J is TRBJ2-7 and V is TRBV24-1; D remains unclear. The germline V gene encodes CDR1 KGHDR and CDR2 SFDVKD. V lost 0 bases and J lost 5, with 7 bases in between. CDR3 size: 13 residues. CDR3 bases: TGTGCCACCAGTGATTTGCAAACTAACGAGCAGTACGTC. Translating it yields CATSDLQTNEQYV.

This clonotype was detected many times. CDR3 nucleotides: TGTGCCAGCAGCGAAACCGGACAGGGGAGTAAGTCACCCCTCCACTTT. It specifies CASSETGQGSKSPLHF. This rearrangement joins TRBV9 to TRBJ1-6; 9 bases fit TRBD1. Germline lookup yields CDR1 SGDLS and CDR2 YYNGEE. Trimming removed 3 bases from V and 10 bases from J; junction bases left unmatched: 11. The CDR3 consists of 16 residues.

This clonotype was detected only a few times. The chain joins TRBV9 to TRBJ2-1, with 8 bases fitting TRBD1. The CDR3 consists of 15 residues. Germline V lookup: CDR1 SGDLS, CDR2 YYNGEE. V shed 3 bases and J 2 bases; nucleotides not matched to a gene: 4. CDR3 in DNA: TGTGCCAGCAGCGCCCGGGACAGGACCTACAATGAGCAGTTCTTC. This sequence encodes CASSARDRTYNEQFF.

This clonotype was seen many times. This sequence joins TRBV9 and TRBJ2-3; D may be TRBD2 (6 bases). V gave up 0 bases and J gave up 1 base, with 9 bases separating them. CDR1 is SGDLS, CDR2 YYNGEE, per germline. This CDR3 region has 15 residues. This chain's CDR3 is CASSVGLGGTDTQYF. DNA of the CDR3: TGTGCCAGCAGCGTAGGACTAGGTGGCACAGATACGCAGTATTTT.

About this clonotype: A read error may account for a junction end that differs from germline. The V gene is TRBV9, the J gene TRBJ1-6; maybe TRBD1 (6 bases). The CDR3 spans 14 residues. From germline, CDR1 is SGDLS and CDR2 YYNGEE. In nucleotides, the CDR3 is TGTGCCATCAGCGTAGATAACAGGGATTCACCCCTCCACTTT. Its translation: CAISVDNRDSPLHF.

This clonotype has ten or more counts. The chain employs TRBV9 and TRBJ2-3, with 7 bases fitting TRBD2. The junction had 6 bases not matched to a gene; V was cut back by 4 bases and J by 1 base. This CDR3 has 15 residues. Germline CDR1 SGDLS, CDR2 YYNGEE. CDR3 nucleotide sequence: TGTGCCAGCAGCCTTCGGGGAGGGGGCACAGATACGCAGTATTTT. Protein product: CASSLRGGGTDTQYF.

This clonotype was observed at least ten times. The chain employs TRBV9 and TRBJ1-5; D call uncertain. Deletions cut 0 bases from V and 2 bases from J, with 15 bases between. CDR1 is SGDLS, CDR2 YYNGEE, per germline. The CDR3 contains 17 residues. CDR3 coding DNA: TGTGCCAGCAGCGTAGGACCGGACTCCTCGGGCAATCAGCCCCAGCATTTT. It specifies CASSVGPDSSGNQPQHF.

This clonotype was seen ten or more times. The chain carries TRBV9 and TRBJ1-2, with no clear D. This CDR3 is 13 amino acids long. The V gene's germline CDR1 is SGDLS and CDR2 YYNGEE. Trimming removed 2 bases at V and 6 bases at J, with 11 bases between. Here the CDR3 DNA reads TGTGCCAGCAGCGTGGGCGGTGCTGATGGCTACACCTTC. Translated, it gives CASSVGGADGYTF.